These 10 T cell receptor beta chains were all obtained from the same sample, sequenced in a study of glioma-infiltrating T cells after dendritic cell vaccination. Measured with immunoSEQ multiplex PCR; TCRdb has only the in-frame clones, and not every one. In the table there are over 90,000 clones, roughly 79% of which are singletons. Here the sequenced sample was blood, taken before dendritic cell vaccination. These receptors originate from a human donor with glioblastoma.

The V call is TRBV19, the J call TRBJ1-3, with 12 bases that match TRBD1. Looked up from germline, CDR1 is LNHDA and CDR2 is SQIVND (reference sequence). Unmatched junction bases numbered 3, after V lost 8 bases and J lost 4 bases. The CDR3 consists of 14 residues. The chain's CDR3 is CASGTGGEGNTIYF. The DNA for the CDR3 is TGTGCCAGTGGGACAGGGGGCGAAGGAAACACCATATATTTT.

This chain's CDR3 is CASSYSTSGGAEQFF. As DNA, the CDR3 is TGTGCCAGCAGTTACTCGACTAGCGGGGGGGCGGAGCAGTTCTTC. The chain employs TRBV6-5 and TRBJ2-1, with 14 nucleotides matching TRBD2. CDR3 length equals 15 residues. Looked up from germline, CDR1 is MNHEY and CDR2 is SVGAGI. V trimming: 0 bases; J trimming: 10 bases; junction bases outside the gene matches: 2.

The CDR3 loop is CASSQGTDRVGYGYTF. DNA for the CDR3: TGCGCCAGCAGCCAGGGAACCGACAGGGTTGGCTATGGCTACACCTTC. V usage is TRBV4-3 and J usage is TRBJ1-2; 7 bases agree with TRBD1. Per the germline V gene, CDR1 is LGHNA and CDR2 is YSLEER. This CDR3 region has 16 residues. The ends lost 3 bases at V and 4 bases at J; junction bases unmatched: 11.

The gene calls are TRBV27 and TRBJ2-3; 7 nucleotides agree with TRBD1. Germline V gives CDR1 MNHEY, CDR2 SMNVEV (reference sequence). The CDR3 covers 14 residues. Trimming took 6 bases from V and 4 from J; bases not matched to a gene: 7. In DNA, the CDR3 is TGTGCCAGCAGGCGACAGGGAAGCGCAGATACGCAGTATTTT. Encoded protein: CASRRQGSADTQYF.

This clone occurred once. The chain couples TRBV4-3 to TRBJ2-7; D remains ambiguous. V shed 0 bases and J shed 0 bases, with 9 bases lying between them. The germline CDR1 and CDR2 sequences are LGHNA and YSLEER. CDR3 size: 15 residues. CDR3 nucleotide sequence: TGCGCCAGCAGCCAAGATGCGCGGAGCTCCTACGAGCAGTACTTC. Amino acids: CASSQDARSSYEQYF.

The chain couples TRBV5-1 to TRBJ2-7, with D possibly matching TRBD1 (6 bases). The CDR3 is 16 amino acids. V shed 0 bases and J shed 1 base, with 14 bases lying between them. Germline V gene lookup returns CDR1 SGHRS and CDR2 YFSETQ. This chain's CDR3 is CASSLAEAGVSYEQYF. The CDR3 DNA sequence: TGCGCCAGCAGCTTGGCCGAGGCAGGGGTTTCCTACGAGCAGTACTTC. Based on the CDR3 plus reference TRBV5-1 and TRBJ2-7, the full variable domain is KAGVTQTPRYLIKTRGQQVTLSCSPISGHRSVSWYQQTPGQGLQFLFEYFSETQRNKGNFPGRFSGRQFSNSRSEMNVSTLELGDSALYLCASSLAEAGVSYEQYFGPGTRLTVT.

The rearrangement links TRBV9 to TRBJ2-2; D not certain. Trimming took off 0 bases at V and 6 bases at J, with 12 bases between the two ends. The V gene's germline CDR1 is SGDLS and CDR2 YYNGEE. CDR3 length: 15 amino acids. CDR3 in amino acids: CASSVVVDEAGELFF. DNA for the CDR3: TGTGCCAGCAGCGTAGTCGTCGATGAGGCCGGGGAGCTGTTTTTT. Supplemented by reference TRBV9 and TRBJ2-2, the full variable domain reads DSGVTQTPKHLITATGQRVTLRCSPRSGDLSVYWYQQSLDQGLQFLIQYYNGEERAKGNILERFSAQQFPDLHSELNLSSLELGDSALYFCASSVVVDEAGELFFGEGSRLTVL.

The chain is built from TRBV25-1 and TRBJ1-4; D gene unclear. The CDR3 has 13 residues. The ends were cut back, 2 bases at V and 7 bases at J, with 8 bases in the middle. The germline V gene encodes CDR1 MGHDK and CDR2 SYGVNS. This CDR3 reads CASSEPAVEKLFF. The CDR3 DNA reads TGTGCCAGCAGTGAACCCGCGGTTGAAAAACTGTTTTTT.

The chain carries TRBV4-1 and TRBJ2-6, with TRBD1 matching 8 bases. This CDR3 is 16 amino acids long. Germline-derived CDR1 and CDR2 are MGHRA and YSYEKL. V lost 3 bases and J lost 4; bases outside the gene matches: 5. The CDR3 spells CASSQRTGSGANVLTF. For the CDR3, the DNA is TGCGCCAGCAGCCAGAGGACAGGGTCCGGGGCCAACGTCCTGACTTTC.

This chain links TRBV30 with TRBJ2-7, with D unclear. Trimming took 0 bases from V and 3 from J, leaving 12 bases between them. The length of the CDR3 is 14 residues. Germline V gene lookup returns CDR1 GTSNPN and CDR2 SVGIG (reference sequence). CDR3 residues: CAWSVLLSGYEQYF. In DNA form, the CDR3 reads TGTGCCTGGAGTGTACTCTTATCGGGCTACGAGCAGTACTTC.